This record looks at one T cell receptor beta chain sequence and its context. This clonotype was detected many times. The specificity of this receptor is unknown. No much larger clone is present one base from it, and per-base qualities are unavailable. This entry belongs to a study of human T cells and chemical hapten exposure (dated by TCRdb to about 2021). For the wider study: For sensitization, 2% DPC in acetone was applied to a 2 cm by 2 cm area of upper inner arm skin. Throughout the study period of roughly 24 weeks, patients also received therapeutic DPC doses to the scalp every week. Patch testing was performed on the upper back with Finn chambers containing 0.01% DPC, and the patch tests were scored after 6 days according to International Contact Dermatitis Research Group standards. Alopecia areata with under or over 50% scalp involvement, alopecia totalis and alopecia universalis were represented in the patient cohort, which was mostly female. Libraries were pooled for sequencing, and variation in per-sample TCR yields was attributed mainly to small differences in library volumes within the pool. This study followed changes in the peripheral blood TCR repertoire in vivo during primary and secondary sensitization of alopecia patients to the hapten diphenylcyclopropenone (DPC). Blood samples were taken from patients before sensitization (week 0) and at 2, 6 and about 24 weeks after DPC sensitization. Around 30 alopecia patients provided blood for TCR sequencing at one to four time points (pre-sensitization, 2, 6 and 24 weeks). Summary of the overall study and its limitations: DPC sensitization did not change how many TCRs were above 1 in 1000 frequency, and no evidence was found of alterations in global repertoire structure. Because all patients had alopecia, a presumed autoimmune disease, the immune response of the patients might differ from that of healthy individuals. A positive correlation was found between the number of PT1 expanded TCRs and patch test score, with significance reached at thresholds 8, 16 and 32 but not 4. After repeated subsampling, changes were observed in the strength of the expansion versus patch-test correlation and in the threshold at which the correlation became significant. Expanded TCRs formed significantly more large CDR3 similarity clusters than pre-sensitization or healthy control sets, consistent with antigen-driven responses.

This sample's time point label indicates: pre-sensitization, week 0. The treatment or condition label, read with the paper, signifies: therapeutic diphenylcyclopropenone sensitization with weekly scalp DPC. At each patch-test visit, blood was drawn before the patch test was applied. To be eligible, patients had to be aged 18 to 70, diagnosed with alopecia and judged suitable for DPC therapy, while pregnant patients were excluded. Unfractionated whole blood was collected in Tempus Blood RNA tubes, and total RNA was extracted from that blood. Receptor libraries were prepared by RACE. The sequencer listed for this sample is NextSeq 500. Library preparation attached unique molecular identifiers to individual cDNA molecules for quantitative, reproducible TCR counting. For every blood RNA sample, sequencing covered both the TCR alpha and TCR beta chains. For the original study's pipeline: Samples had a median of around 92,000 TCRs, with a range from roughly 20,000 to 690,600. The Decombinator software suite was used to annotate V, J and CDR3 in the TCR reads. Every sample was subsampled to the same number of TCRs (28,000) for the PS versus PT1 abundance plots. Expanded TCRs were defined as absent before sensitization and observed at least eight times at the 2-week time point. TCRdb's own reprocessing of the public reads used fastp at Q25 and MiXCR and kept productive beta chains. Records with the same CDR3 protein are collapsed into one entry carrying the most frequent genes and DNA. The V and J calls, along with clone size, are taken from TCRdb and not from the paper's own processing. Recorded for this sample are more than 55,000 distinct CDR3 sequences; approximately 10% of them occurred a single time. The top ten clones comprise about 4% of the sample.

The CDR3 holds 16 amino acids from the cysteine to the phenylalanine. Of the read, only the CDR3 DNA is kept; its 48 bases are in frame from base 1. The trim is 2 bases for V and 4 bases for J, with a gap of 17 bases between the germline ends. The germline V gene provides CDR1 MNHEY and CDR2 SVGAGI. The chain couples TRBV6-5 to TRBJ1-2; no confident D gene assignment can be made. The sample here was whole blood, taken in connection with sensitization to the hapten diphenylcyclopropenone (DPC). The TCR comes from a woman in her thirties or forties with alopecia areata. Some clones in this sample may be carry-over from other donors' samples. CDR3 region: CASSYRQFDHLYGYTF. In nucleotides, the sequence is TGTGCCAGCAGTTACCGCCAATTCGACCACCTCTATGGCTACACCTTC.